The 17 T cell receptor beta chains in this list originate from one sample, sequenced in a study of neurological immune-mediated disorders. Each CDR3 protein is one row after TCRdb ran MiXCR on the 5' RACE reads. The sample shows roughly 80,000 distinct CDR3 sequences, roughly a sixth of them seen only once. Sequencing was performed on PBMCs. The receptors here all came from a woman between 40 and 50 years old in good health.

This clonotype has ten or more counts. The genes are TRBV4-3 and TRBJ1-1, with D unresolved. CDR3 length: 15 amino acids. CDR1 and CDR2 (germline): LGHNA, YSLEER. Trimming shortened V by 1 base and J by 4 bases, and 13 bases separated the two germline ends. The DNA for the CDR3 is TGCGCCAGCAGCCAAGCTGGTAGAATTGGCACTGAAGCTTTCTTT. Encoded protein: CASSQAGRIGTEAFF.

This clonotype was detected only a few times. V usage is TRBV27 and J usage is TRBJ1-1; D is ambiguous. The V gene's germline CDR1 is MNHEY and CDR2 SMNVEV (reference sequence). V lost 5 bases, J lost 0 bases, and 10 bases lay in between. CDR3 length: 14 amino acids. The CDR3 nucleotides are TGTGCCAGCAGTAACTGGAGGATGAACACTGAAGCTTTCTTT. This translates into CASSNWRMNTEAFF.

This clonotype was recorded at least ten times. The chain uses TRBV7-2 and TRBJ2-2; 10 bases fit TRBD2. Germline V lookup: CDR1 SGHTA, CDR2 FQGNSA. The CDR3 sequence is 16 residues long. Trimming cost V 4 bases and J 9 bases; bases outside gene matches: 11. CDR3 residues: CASSSRLAGLPRELFF. For the CDR3, the DNA is TGTGCCAGCAGCTCTAGACTAGCGGGCCTACCCCGGGAGCTGTTTTTT.

In this sample, this clonotype turned up many times. The V gene is TRBV5-5, the J gene TRBJ2-5; perhaps D is TRBD1 or TRBD2 (5 bases each). Germline V gene sequence: CDR1 SGHKS, CDR2 YYEKEE (reference sequence). V dropped 4 bases and J dropped 2 bases, with 15 bases sitting between them. The CDR3 runs 15 residues. The CDR3 sequence is CASSGIGTGQETQYF. The DNA of the CDR3 is TGTGCCAGCAGCGGAATCGGGACGGGGCAAGAGACCCAGTACTTC.

The chain joins TRBV5-1 to TRBJ2-1, with D perhaps TRBD1 (6 bases). The CDR3 runs to 15 residues. Germline-derived CDR1 and CDR2 are SGHRS and YFSETQ. The V and J ends lost 0 bases and 11 bases respectively, with 18 bases between them. As DNA, the CDR3 is TGCGCCAGCAGCTTGGAGGTGGGGGCCCACGATAAGCAGTTCTTC. It translates to CASSLEVGAHDKQFF.

The chain carries TRBV7-9 and TRBJ1-2; TRBD1 is a possible D gene (6 bases). Per the germline V gene, CDR1 is SEHNR and CDR2 is FQNEAQ (reference sequence). V lost 2 bases, J lost 5 bases, and 15 bases lay in between. The CDR3 is 15 residues long. The CDR3, as DNA: TGTGCCAGCAGCTTAAACGACAGGCTACGGTATGGCTACACCTTC. Translated: CASSLNDRLRYGYTF.

This clonotype was seen repeatedly, ten times or more. This chain joins TRBV7-9 and TRBJ1-2; D is possibly TRBD1 (5 bases). Germline V gene lookup returns CDR1 SEHNR and CDR2 FQNEAQ (reference sequence). The ends were cut back, 6 bases at V and 5 bases at J, with 13 bases in the middle. The CDR3 has 13 amino acids. The CDR3, as DNA: TGTGCCAGCAGTTCCGACAGCAGTTATGGCTACACCTTC. Translation: CASSSDSSYGYTF.

Ten or more counts support this clonotype. The chain links TRBV6-6 to TRBJ1-5; tentatively, D is TRBD1 (5 bases). The CDR3 consists of 16 residues. Germline V gene data show CDR1 as MNHNY and CDR2 as SVGAGI (reference sequence). V lost 6 bases and J lost 5, with 20 bases in between. CDR3 sequence (DNA): TGTGCCAGCAGCCTCAAGCGAAAGGCGGGGGATCAGCCCCAGCATTTT. Translating gives CASSLKRKAGDQPQHF.

The table lists this clonotype with a few counts. V is TRBV20-1 and J is TRBJ2-5; D is uncertain. The CDR3 is 12 amino acids. Germline V gene sequence: CDR1 DFQATT, CDR2 SNEGSKA (reference sequence). Between the trimmed V and J ends, which lost 4 bases and 4 bases, there was a span of 10 bases. The CDR3 DNA follows: TGCAGTGCTATAAGTAGGGCAGAGACCCAGTACTTC. Translated, it gives CSAISRAETQYF.

Many counts were recorded for this clonotype. This may be a read error, as it is one base from a much larger clone. The V gene is TRBV9, the J gene TRBJ2-3; TRBD2 is a possible D gene (5 bases). CDR3 length: 16 residues. Germline V gene lookup returns CDR1 SGDLS and CDR2 YYNGEE. The CDR3 sequence: CASSATGGVSTDMQYF. The CDR3 DNA is TGTGCCAGCAGCGCGACTGGAGGAGTGAGCACAGATATGCAGTATTTT.

This clonotype was counted ten times or more. The V and J genes are TRBV6-1 and TRBJ1-1; D may be TRBD1 (6 bases). The CDR3 runs 14 residues. Germline V gene lookup returns CDR1 MNHNS and CDR2 SASEGT. Trimming removed 3 bases from V and 6 bases from J, with 14 bases in between. CDR3 sequence reads: CASSEGAEVSEAFF. The CDR3, as DNA: TGTGCCAGCAGTGAGGGGGCCGAAGTCTCTGAAGCTTTCTTT.

This clonotype was counted ten times or more. The chain couples TRBV6-5 to TRBJ1-1; 9 bases are a match to TRBD1. The V gene's germline CDR1 is MNHEY and CDR2 SVGAGI. The CDR3 runs to 14 residues. The V and J ends lost 5 bases and 7 bases, in that order; junction bases with no gene match: 8. In DNA form, the CDR3 reads TGTGCCAGCAGTCGGGCTGGGACAGGGAGTGAAGCTTTCTTT. This gives the protein CASSRAGTGSEAFF.

On this clonotype: A much larger clone sits a single nucleotide away, making a read error possible. The chain couples TRBV5-1 to TRBJ2-5, with D uncertain. V lost 4 bases, J lost 7 bases, and 14 bases lay in between. CDR1 is SGHRS, CDR2 YFSETQ, per germline. The CDR3 consists of 13 residues. CDR3 loop: CASSLGSQSTQYF. Here the CDR3 DNA reads TGCGCCAGCAGCCTGGGCAGCCAGTCGACCCAGTACTTC.

This clonotype was seen ten or more times. This sequence joins TRBV12-3 or TRBV12-4 and TRBJ1-2, with 7 bases identical to TRBD1. With V trimmed by 5 bases and J by 4 bases, 13 bases remained unmatched. The CDR3 has 16 residues. The CDR3 loop reads CASSSRQGWDLYGYTF. The CDR3 DNA follows: TGTGCCAGCAGTAGCAGACAGGGTTGGGATCTCTATGGCTACACCTTC.

This clonotype occurred many times. The chain carries TRBV6-6 and TRBJ2-5; no firm D call. Trimming pared 0 bases from V and 2 bases from J, leaving 10 bases between. Per germline, CDR1 MNHNY and CDR2 SVGAGI (reference sequence). This CDR3 contains 15 residues. CDR3: CASSYSKIRQETQYF. DNA for the CDR3: TGTGCCAGCAGTTACTCGAAGATCAGACAAGAGACCCAGTACTTC.

This clonotype was seen ten or more times. The chain couples TRBV5-1 to TRBJ2-3; tentatively, D is TRBD2 (6 bases). Between the trimmed V and J ends, which lost 4 bases and 3 bases, there was a span of 15 bases. Germline V CDR1 and CDR2: SGHRS, YFSETQ. The CDR3 spans 15 residues. The CDR3 DNA sequence: TGCGCCAGCAGCCACAGACGACTAGAAACAGATACGCAGTATTTT. Translated, it gives CASSHRRLETDTQYF.

This clonotype was recorded at least ten times. The V and J genes are TRBV20-1 and TRBJ1-4; D ambiguous. Trimming took 5 bases from V and 6 from J, leaving 10 bases between them. CDR3 length: 12 amino acids. Germline assignment: CDR1 DFQATT and CDR2 SNEGSKA (reference sequence). The CDR3 loop reads CSAPEGDEKLFF. The CDR3 DNA follows: TGCAGTGCTCCGGAGGGCGATGAAAAACTGTTTTTT.